This passage covers 8 T cell receptor beta chains from one sample sequenced in a study of cytomegalovirus exposure and HLA in healthy donors. In the PCR, 60 Vbeta and 13 Jbeta primers were used. The protocol was immunoSEQ multiplex PCR, while the TCRdb copy is restricted to in-frame clones and leaves out a portion. The sample yields fewer than 250,000 clones, over 80% seen once. The sequencing sample was made of PBMCs. These receptors originate from a man between 35 and 55 years old in good health and CMV-seropositive.

This clone was observed a single time. This same CDR3 is encoded by further DNA sequences in the sample. V usage is TRBV29-1 and J usage is TRBJ1-2, with D hard to call. The germline CDR1 and CDR2 sequences are SQVTM and ANQGSEA. The CDR3 totals 12 residues. V was shortened by 0 bases and J by 4 bases, with 6 bases between the two germline ends. The CDR3 DNA reads TGCAGCGTTGAAGATGCTATCTATGGCTACACCTTC. Residues: CSVEDAIYGYTF.

This clone was seen once. The chain has TRBV19 and TRBJ1-2; D is perhaps TRBD1 (5 bases). Trimming cost V 9 bases and J 4 bases, with 24 bases left between them. The CDR3 runs 16 residues. Germline V gene sequence: CDR1 LNHDA, CDR2 SQIVND (reference sequence). The chain's CDR3 is CASMRITPRGSYGYTF. CDR3 nucleotides: TGTGCCAGCATGAGGATCACGCCCCGGGGGAGCTATGGCTACACCTTC.

The CDR3 reads CASSSTRDRVKTQYF. CDR3 sequence (DNA): TGTGCCAGCAGTTCTACCCGGGACAGGGTTAAGACCCAGTACTTC. This chain joins TRBV6-1 and TRBJ2-5, with 9 positions matching TRBD1. CDR1 and CDR2 (germline): MNHNS, SASEGT. The CDR3 contains 15 residues. With 5 bases clipped from V and 6 bases from J, the junction kept 10 bases outside the gene matches.

This sequence joins TRBV13 and TRBJ2-7; D is perhaps TRBD1 (6 bases). Looked up from germline, CDR1 is PRHDT and CDR2 is FYEKMQ (reference sequence). The CDR3 covers 14 residues. Trimming took 0 bases from V and 4 from J, leaving 10 bases between them. The CDR3 nucleotides are TGTGCCAGCAGCTTAGGTGGGGGCTCGTACGAGCAGTACGTC. This gives the protein CASSLGGGSYEQYV.

The V call is TRBV29-1, the J call TRBJ2-2, with D possibly TRBD2 on 6 matching bases. CDR1 and CDR2 (germline): SQVTM, ANQGSEA. Trimming pared 7 bases from V and 1 base from J, leaving 16 bases between. There are 15 residues in the CDR3. CDR3 amino acids: CSASTGLKNTGELFF. The CDR3 DNA sequence: TGCAGCGCCAGCACTGGACTAAAGAACACCGGGGAGCTGTTTTTT.

V and J are TRBV5-6 and TRBJ2-3; 7 bases align to TRBD1. The trim removed 4 bases at V and 6 bases at J, leaving 14 bases unmatched. This CDR3 is built from 16 residues. Germline V CDR1 and CDR2: SGHDT, YYEEEE. The DNA for the CDR3 is TGTGCCAGCAGCATTTCGGGACAGTGGTCGGTGGATACGCAGTATTTT. Translating it yields CASSISGQWSVDTQYF.

CDR3 in amino acids: CASSIRYLNTEAFF. CDR3 bases: TGTGCCAGCTCCATTCGGTATTTGAACACTGAAGCTTTCTTT. The rearrangement joins TRBV28 to TRBJ1-1; D gene unclear. The germline V gene encodes CDR1 MDHEN and CDR2 SYDVKM. V was cut by 8 bases and J by 0 bases, with 13 bases left in between. This CDR3 contains 14 residues.

CDR3 in DNA: TGTGCCAGCAGTTTCGCCCCGGGACTCCAAACCTCCTACAATGAGCAGTTCTTC. It encodes CASSFAPGLQTSYNEQFF. This sequence joins TRBV27 and TRBJ2-1; the D gene is possibly TRBD2 (6 bases). V lost 3 bases to trimming and J lost 0 bases, with 18 bases between them. The CDR3 is 18 amino acids. Germline CDR1 reads MNHEY; CDR2 reads SMNVEV (reference sequence).